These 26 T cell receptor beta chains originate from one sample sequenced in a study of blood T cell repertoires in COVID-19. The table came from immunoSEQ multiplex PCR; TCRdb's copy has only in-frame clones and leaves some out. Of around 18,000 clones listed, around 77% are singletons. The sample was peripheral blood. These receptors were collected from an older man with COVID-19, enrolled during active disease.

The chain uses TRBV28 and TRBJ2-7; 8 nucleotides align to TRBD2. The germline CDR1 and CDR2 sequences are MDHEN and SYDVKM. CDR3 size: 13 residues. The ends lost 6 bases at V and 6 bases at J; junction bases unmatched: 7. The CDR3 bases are TGTGCCAGCAGCTTAGGCGGGGGGCGCGAGCAGTACTTC. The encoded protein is CASSLGGGREQYF.

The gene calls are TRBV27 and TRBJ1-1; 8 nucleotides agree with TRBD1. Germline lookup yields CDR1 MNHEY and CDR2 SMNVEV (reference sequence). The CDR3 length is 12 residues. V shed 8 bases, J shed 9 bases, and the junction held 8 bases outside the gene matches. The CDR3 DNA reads TGTGCCAGCCGGGACAGGCCAGACCAAGCTTTCTTT. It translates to CASRDRPDQAFF.

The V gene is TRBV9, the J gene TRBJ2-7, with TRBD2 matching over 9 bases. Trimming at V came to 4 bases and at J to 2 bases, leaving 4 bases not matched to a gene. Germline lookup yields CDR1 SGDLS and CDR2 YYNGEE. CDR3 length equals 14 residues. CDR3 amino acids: CASSRAGGPYEQYF. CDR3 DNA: TGTGCCAGCAGCAGGGCGGGAGGGCCCTACGAGCAGTACTTC.

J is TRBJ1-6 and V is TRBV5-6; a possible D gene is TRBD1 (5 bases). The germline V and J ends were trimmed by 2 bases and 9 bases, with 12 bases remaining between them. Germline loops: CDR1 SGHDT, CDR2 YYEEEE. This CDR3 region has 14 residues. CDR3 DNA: TGTGCCAGCAGCTTCGGAACAGGAAGTTCACCCCTCCACTTT. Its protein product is CASSFGTGSSPLHF.

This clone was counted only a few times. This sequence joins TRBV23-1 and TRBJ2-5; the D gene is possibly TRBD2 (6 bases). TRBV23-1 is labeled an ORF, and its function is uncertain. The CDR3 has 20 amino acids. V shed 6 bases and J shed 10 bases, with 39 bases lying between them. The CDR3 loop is CASSPPIRRGDGLGSVLQYF. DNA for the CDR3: TGCGCCAGCAGCCCCCCCATCAGGCGGGGCGATGGTCTGGGGTCCGTTCTCCAGTACTTC.

The CDR3 loop reads CASSQGLAGVVSEQYF. CDR3 bases: TGTGCCAGCAGCCAGGGACTAGCGGGGGTTGTCTCCGAGCAGTACTTC. V usage is TRBV7-2 and J usage is TRBJ2-7; 14 bases align to TRBD2. This CDR3 has 16 residues. Germline values: CDR1 SGHTA, CDR2 FQGNSA. The trim removed 5 bases at V and 6 bases at J, leaving 9 bases unmatched.

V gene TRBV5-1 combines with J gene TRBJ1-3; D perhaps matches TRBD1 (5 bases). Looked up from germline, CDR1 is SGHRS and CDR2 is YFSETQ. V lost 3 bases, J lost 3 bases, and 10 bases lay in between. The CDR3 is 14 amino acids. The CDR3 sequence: CASSSRTNGNTIYF. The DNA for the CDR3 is TGCGCCAGCAGCTCTCGGACAAATGGAAACACCATATATTTT.

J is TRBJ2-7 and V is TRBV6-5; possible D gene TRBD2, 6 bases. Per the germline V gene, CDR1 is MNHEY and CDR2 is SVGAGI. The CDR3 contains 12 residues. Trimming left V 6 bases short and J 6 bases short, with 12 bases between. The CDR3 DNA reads TGTGCCAGCAGATATCTGGGAGGCGAGCAGTACTTC. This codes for CASRYLGGEQYF.

The CDR3 DNA reads as TGTGCCAGCAGCTTAGATCGTGGGACAGGGAGCACAGATACGCAGTATTTT. Its protein is CASSLDRGTGSTDTQYF. The chain recombines TRBV7-8 with TRBJ2-3, with 9 bases fitting TRBD1. The CDR3 sequence is 17 residues long. The V and J ends lost 1 base and 0 bases, in that order; junction bases with no gene match: 5. Germline CDR1 reads SGHVS; CDR2 reads FQNEAQ.

CDR3 nucleotides: TGTGCCAGCAGTTACGGGGGGGCCGGTCAGCCCCAGCATTTT. Residues: CASSYGGAGQPQHF. The chain has TRBV6-2 or TRBV6-3 and TRBJ1-5; possible D gene TRBD1, 6 bases. Germline CDR1 MNHEY, CDR2 SVGEGT. Trimming took 2 bases from V and 6 from J, leaving 11 bases between them. There are 14 residues in the CDR3.

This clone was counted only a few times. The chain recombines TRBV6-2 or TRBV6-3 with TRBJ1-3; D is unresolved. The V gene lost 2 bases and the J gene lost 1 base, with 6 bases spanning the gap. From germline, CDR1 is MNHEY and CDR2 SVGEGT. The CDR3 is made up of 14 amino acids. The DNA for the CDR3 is TGTGCCAGCAGTTACACGGGTTCTGGAAACACCATATATTTT. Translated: CASSYTGSGNTIYF.

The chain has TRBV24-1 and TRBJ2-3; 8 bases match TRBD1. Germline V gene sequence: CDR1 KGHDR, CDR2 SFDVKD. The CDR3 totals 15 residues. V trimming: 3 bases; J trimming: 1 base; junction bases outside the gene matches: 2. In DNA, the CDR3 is TGTGCCACCAGTGATGAGACAGGGGGCACAGATACGCAGTATTTT. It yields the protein CATSDETGGTDTQYF.

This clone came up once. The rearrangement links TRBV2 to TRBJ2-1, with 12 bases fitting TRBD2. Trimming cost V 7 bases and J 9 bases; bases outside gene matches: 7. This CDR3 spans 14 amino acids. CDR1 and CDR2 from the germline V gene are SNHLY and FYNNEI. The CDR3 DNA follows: TGTGCCAGCATCCCTAGCGGGAGGGGGGGTGAGCAGTTCTTC. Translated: CASIPSGRGGEQFF.

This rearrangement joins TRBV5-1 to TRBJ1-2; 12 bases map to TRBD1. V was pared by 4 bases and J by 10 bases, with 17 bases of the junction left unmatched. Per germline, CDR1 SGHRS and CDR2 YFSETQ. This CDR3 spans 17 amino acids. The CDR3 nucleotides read TGCGCCAGCAGCCCAGACGGGACAGGGGGCGACGGTGATGTCTACACCTTC. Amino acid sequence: CASSPDGTGGDGDVYTF.

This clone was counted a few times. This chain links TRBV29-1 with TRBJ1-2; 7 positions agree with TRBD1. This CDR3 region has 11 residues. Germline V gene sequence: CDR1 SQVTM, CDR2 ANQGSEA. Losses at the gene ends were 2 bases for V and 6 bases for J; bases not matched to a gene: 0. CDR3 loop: CSVEQGDGYTF. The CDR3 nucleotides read TGCAGCGTTGAACAGGGGGATGGCTACACCTTC. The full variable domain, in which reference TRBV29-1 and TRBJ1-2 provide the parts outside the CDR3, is SAVISQKPSRDICQRGTSLTIQCQVDSQVTMMFWYRQQPGQSLTLIATANQGSEATYESGFVIDKFPISRPNLTFSTLTVSNMSPEDSSIYLCSVEQGDGYTFGSGTRLTVV.

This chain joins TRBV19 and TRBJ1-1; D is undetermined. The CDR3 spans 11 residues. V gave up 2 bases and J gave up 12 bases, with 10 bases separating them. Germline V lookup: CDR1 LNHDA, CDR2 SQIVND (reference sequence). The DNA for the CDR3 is TGTGCCAGTAGTATACCTTTTGTTTCTTTCTTT. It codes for CASSIPFVSFF.

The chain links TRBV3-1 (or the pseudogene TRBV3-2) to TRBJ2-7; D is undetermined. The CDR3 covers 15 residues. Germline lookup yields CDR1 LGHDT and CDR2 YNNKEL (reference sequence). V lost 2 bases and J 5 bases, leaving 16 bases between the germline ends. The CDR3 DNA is TGTGCCAGCAGCCAAACAGTCTCTTCAGGCCACGAGCAGTACTTC. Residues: CASSQTVSSGHEQYF.

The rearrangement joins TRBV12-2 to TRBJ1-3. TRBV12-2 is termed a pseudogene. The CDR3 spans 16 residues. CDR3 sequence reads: CASRLTSSLFGNTIYF. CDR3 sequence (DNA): TGTGCAAGTCGCTTAACTTCCTCCCTCTTTGGAAACACCATATATTTT.

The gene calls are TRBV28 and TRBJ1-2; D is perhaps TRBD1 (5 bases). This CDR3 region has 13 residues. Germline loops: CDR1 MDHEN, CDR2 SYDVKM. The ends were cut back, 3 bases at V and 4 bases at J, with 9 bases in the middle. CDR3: CASSLAGLYGYTF. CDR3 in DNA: TGTGCCAGCAGTTTGGCAGGGCTCTATGGCTACACCTTC.

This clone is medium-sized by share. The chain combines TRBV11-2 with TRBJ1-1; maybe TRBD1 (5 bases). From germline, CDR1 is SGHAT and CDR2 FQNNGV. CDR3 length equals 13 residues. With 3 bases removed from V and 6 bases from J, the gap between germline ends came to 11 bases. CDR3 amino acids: CASSFGRVAEAFF. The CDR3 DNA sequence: TGTGCCAGCAGCTTCGGCAGGGTGGCTGAAGCTTTCTTT.

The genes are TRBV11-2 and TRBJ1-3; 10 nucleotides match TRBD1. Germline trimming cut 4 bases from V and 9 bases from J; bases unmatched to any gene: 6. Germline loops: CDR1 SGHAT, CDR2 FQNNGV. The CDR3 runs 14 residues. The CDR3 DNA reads TGTGCCAGCAGCTCCGGGACAGGGGTGGGCACCATATATTTT. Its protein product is CASSSGTGVGTIYF.

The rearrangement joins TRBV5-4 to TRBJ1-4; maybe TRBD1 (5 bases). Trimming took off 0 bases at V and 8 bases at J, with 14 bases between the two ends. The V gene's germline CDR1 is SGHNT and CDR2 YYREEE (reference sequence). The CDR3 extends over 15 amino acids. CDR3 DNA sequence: TGTGCCAGCAGCTTGGCCACGGCGAAGGGGGAAAAACTGTTTTTT. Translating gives CASSLATAKGEKLFF.

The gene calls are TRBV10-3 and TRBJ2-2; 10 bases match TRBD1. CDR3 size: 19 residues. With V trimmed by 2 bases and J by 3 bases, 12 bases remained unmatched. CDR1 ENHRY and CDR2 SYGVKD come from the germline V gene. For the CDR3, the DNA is TGTGCCATCAGTGAGAGCGCGCTGTTTGGGACAGGGGACACCGGGGAGCTGTTTTTT. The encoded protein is CAISESALFGTGDTGELFF.

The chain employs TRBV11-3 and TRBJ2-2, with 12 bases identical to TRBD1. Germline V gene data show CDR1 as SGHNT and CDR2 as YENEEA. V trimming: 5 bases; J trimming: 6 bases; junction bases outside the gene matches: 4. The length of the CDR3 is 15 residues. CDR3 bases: TGTGCCAGCAGCCGGGGACAGGGGGCGCCCGGGGAGCTGTTTTTT. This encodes CASSRGQGAPGELFF.

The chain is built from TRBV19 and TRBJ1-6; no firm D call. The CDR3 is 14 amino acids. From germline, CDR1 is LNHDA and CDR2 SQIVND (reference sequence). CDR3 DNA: TGTGCAACCCATAGCGCGGGGTTTGATTCACCCCTCCACTTT. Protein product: CATHSAGFDSPLHF.

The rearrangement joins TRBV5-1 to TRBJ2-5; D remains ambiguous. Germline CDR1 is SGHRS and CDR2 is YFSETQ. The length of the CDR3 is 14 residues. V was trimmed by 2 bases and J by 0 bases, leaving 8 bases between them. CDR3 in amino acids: CASSFQHDQETQYF. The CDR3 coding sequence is TGCGCCAGCAGCTTCCAACACGACCAAGAGACCCAGTACTTC.